Listed here are 26 T cell receptor beta chains from one sample, sequenced in a study of blood T cell repertoires in COVID-19. Produced via immunoSEQ multiplex PCR; TCRdb's table is partial and in-frame only. The sample holds approximately 350,000 clones, about four fifths seen once. The sample comprised peripheral blood. These receptors all stem from a young man with active or convalescent COVID-19.

J is TRBJ1-1 and V is TRBV5-1, with a weak D call TRBD1 (6 bases). The length of the CDR3 is 15 residues. The germline CDR1 and CDR2 sequences are SGHRS and YFSETQ. The V end was cut by 4 bases, the J end by 5 bases, with 18 bases between. CDR3 bases: TGCGCCAGCAGCGCTGGGGGCAGGGGTTGGACTGAAGCTTTCTTT. Translation: CASSAGGRGWTEAFF. Looking up the rest from reference TRBV5-1 and TRBJ1-1 gives the full variable domain: KAGVTQTPRYLIKTRGQQVTLSCSPISGHRSVSWYQQTPGQGLQFLFEYFSETQRNKGNFPGRFSGRQFSNSRSEMNVSTLELGDSALYLCASSAGGRGWTEAFFGQGTRLTVV.

For this clone: The sample contains more than one DNA sequence encoding this CDR3. This sequence joins TRBV9 and TRBJ2-1; D might be TRBD2 (6 bases). The germline CDR1 and CDR2 sequences are SGDLS and YYNGEE. The CDR3 contains 15 residues. V lost 0 bases, J lost 0 bases, and 7 bases lay in between. CDR3: CASSVGAGSYNEQFF. CDR3 sequence (DNA): TGTGCCAGCAGCGTAGGAGCGGGCTCCTACAATGAGCAGTTCTTC.

This chain uses TRBV6-1 with TRBJ2-7; D not resolved. V dropped 3 bases and J dropped 0 bases, with 6 bases sitting between them. Germline loops: CDR1 MNHNS, CDR2 SASEGT. CDR3 size: 13 residues. CDR3 bases: TGTGCCAGCAGTGAGAGCGTCTCCTACGAGCAGTACTTC. Translated, it gives CASSESVSYEQYF.

The chain recombines TRBV7-2 with TRBJ2-3; D is unclear. Trimming took 3 bases from V and 3 from J, leaving 13 bases between them. The CDR3 runs 15 residues. In germline, CDR1 is SGHTA, CDR2 FQGNSA. CDR3 DNA: TGTGCCAGCAGCTTCCTCCCCCTCTCGACAGATACGCAGTATTTT. As protein: CASSFLPLSTDTQYF.

This CDR3 reads CASSPGVAGDQETQYF. CDR3 nucleotides: TGTGCCAGCAGCCCTGGGGTAGCGGGAGATCAAGAGACCCAGTACTTC. The chain recombines TRBV11-3 with TRBJ2-5; 9 bases align to TRBD2. V was clipped by 5 bases and J by 2 bases; unmatched bases: 9. Looked up from germline, CDR1 is SGHNT and CDR2 is YENEEA. The CDR3 has 16 residues.

The chain joins TRBV3-1 (or the pseudogene TRBV3-2) to TRBJ2-1; 8 positions match TRBD2. Trimming removed 3 bases from V and 4 bases from J; junction bases left unmatched: 8. Germline V gives CDR1 LGHDT, CDR2 YNNKEL (reference sequence). The CDR3 loop spans 16 amino acids. CDR3 amino acids: CASSHLGGAPYNEQFF. The CDR3 nucleotides are TGTGCCAGCAGCCACCTCGGGGGGGCCCCTTACAATGAGCAGTTCTTC.

The chain links TRBV18 to TRBJ2-2; 12 nucleotides align to TRBD2. The germline V gene has CDR1 KGHSH and CDR2 LQKENI. The J segment lost 4 bases and the V segment lost 2 bases, leaving 11 bases of the junction unmatched. CDR3 length equals 19 residues. CDR3: CASSPTRGGLAGVTGELFF. DNA for the CDR3: TGTGCCAGCTCACCAACAAGAGGGGGACTAGCGGGCGTCACCGGGGAGCTGTTTTTT. The full variable domain, with the rest looked up from reference TRBV18 and TRBJ2-2, is NAGVMQNPRHLVRRRGQEARLRCSPMKGHSHVYWYRQLPEEGLKFMVYLQKENIIDESGMPKERFSAEFPKEGPSILRIQQVVRGDSAAYFCASSPTRGGLAGVTGELFFGEGSRLTVL.

The rearrangement uses TRBV12-3 or TRBV12-4 and TRBJ1-2; 7 nucleotides align to TRBD1. This CDR3 has 13 amino acids. Unmatched junction bases numbered 3, after V lost 3 bases and J lost 5 bases. CDR3 loop: CASSLDRRYGYTF. CDR3 nucleotides: TGTGCCAGCAGTTTGGACAGGAGGTATGGCTACACCTTC.

The genes are TRBV5-6 and TRBJ1-2, with TRBD1 matching 10 bases. The CDR3 extends over 14 amino acids. Unmatched junction bases numbered 5, after V lost 2 bases and J lost 7 bases. Germline loops: CDR1 SGHDT, CDR2 YYEEEE. CDR3 in amino acids: CASSFGTGVGGYTF. Here the CDR3 DNA reads TGTGCCAGCAGCTTTGGGACAGGGGTCGGTGGCTACACCTTC.

The rearrangement joins TRBV27 to TRBJ2-1, with D uncertain. CDR1 and CDR2 from the germline V gene are MNHEY and SMNVEV (reference sequence). This CDR3 is 14 amino acids long. V lost 3 bases and J lost 7, with 13 bases in between. The CDR3 loop is CASSLVATHNEQFF. The CDR3 bases are TGTGCCAGCAGTTTGGTGGCAACCCATAATGAGCAGTTCTTC.

This clone was found once. The gene calls are TRBV7-9 and TRBJ2-5; 9 bases match TRBD1. The CDR3 has 14 amino acids. The V segment lost 4 bases and the J segment 4 bases; nucleotides outside the gene matches: 4. In germline, CDR1 is SEHNR, CDR2 FQNEAQ (reference sequence). The CDR3 reads CASSSTGGRETQYF. CDR3 in DNA: TGTGCCAGCAGCTCGACAGGGGGACGAGAGACCCAGTACTTC.

A few counts support this clone. The chain couples TRBV11-3 to TRBJ2-7, with D perhaps matching TRBD2 (5 bases). V lost 1 base, J lost 2 bases, and 9 bases lay in between. This CDR3 is 14 amino acids long. Germline V gives CDR1 SGHNT, CDR2 YENEEA. CDR3 residues: CASSLAGFPYEQYF. DNA of the CDR3: TGTGCCAGCAGCTTAGCGGGGTTTCCCTACGAGCAGTACTTC.

The chain has TRBV11-2 and TRBJ2-2, with TRBD2 identical over 9 bases. CDR3 length: 16 residues. CDR1 is SGHAT and CDR2 is FQNNGV in the germline V gene. V lost 6 bases to trimming and J lost 1 base; unmatched junction nucleotides: 6. CDR3 in DNA: TGTGCCAGCAGACATCCTAGCGGGAAGAACACCGGGGAGCTGTTTTTT. Amino acid sequence: CASRHPSGKNTGELFF.

The V and J genes are TRBV19 and TRBJ1-5; 7 positions agree with TRBD1. Per germline, CDR1 LNHDA and CDR2 SQIVND (reference sequence). After removal of 3 bases from V and 3 bases from J, the junction contained 2 bases not matched to a gene. The CDR3 has 14 amino acids. CDR3 nucleotide sequence: TGTGCCAGTAGTATTGGGACAGTCAATCAGCCCCAGCATTTT. Translated, it gives CASSIGTVNQPQHF.

This clone was recorded once. The gene calls are TRBV7-2 and TRBJ2-7; TRBD1 aligns across 9 bases. J lost 5 bases, V lost 5 bases, and 13 bases had no gene match. CDR1 and CDR2 (germline): SGHTA, FQGNSA. The CDR3 is 16 residues long. The CDR3 reads CASSPLAVDRGDEQYF. CDR3 in DNA: TGTGCCAGCAGCCCGCTGGCGGTGGACAGGGGAGACGAGCAGTACTTC.

The V gene is TRBV6-1, the J gene TRBJ2-5; tentative D call: TRBD1 (5 bases). The CDR3 has 19 amino acids. The germline V gene encodes CDR1 MNHNS and CDR2 SASEGT. V gave up 0 bases and J gave up 2 bases, with 22 bases separating them. CDR3 DNA sequence: TGTGCCAGCAGTGAAGCGCTTGGTACAACAGGTCGGTGGCAAGAGACCCAGTACTTC. Protein: CASSEALGTTGRWQETQYF.

The V call is TRBV7-8, the J call TRBJ1-5, with 7 bases aligning to TRBD1. Germline V gene sequence: CDR1 SGHVS, CDR2 FQNEAQ. With 5 bases clipped from V and 6 bases from J, the junction kept 10 bases outside the gene matches. The CDR3 runs to 15 residues. The CDR3 is CASSGRDSVFQPQHF. In DNA, the CDR3 is TGTGCCAGCAGCGGCCGGGACAGCGTATTTCAGCCCCAGCATTTT.

The V gene is TRBV7-9, the J gene TRBJ2-1; TRBD2 aligns across 8 bases. CDR3 length: 16 amino acids. J gave up 6 bases and V 0 bases, and 7 bases lay outside the gene matches. Germline CDR1 and CDR2: SEHNR and FQNEAQ (reference sequence). CDR3: CASSLASGGPPNEQFF. As DNA, the CDR3 is TGTGCCAGCAGCTTAGCCTCGGGAGGGCCACCCAATGAGCAGTTCTTC.

In the case of this clone: Other DNA sequences within the sample encode an identical CDR3. The chain combines TRBV5-1 with TRBJ2-1; no definite D call. CDR3 length equals 13 residues. The V end lost 0 bases, the J end lost 3 bases, and 4 bases lay between the germline ends. Germline CDR1 is SGHRS and CDR2 is YFSETQ. The CDR3: CASSLGSYNEQFF. CDR3 DNA: TGCGCCAGCAGCTTGGGCAGCTACAATGAGCAGTTCTTC.

This clone was detected a few times. This sequence joins TRBV7-2 and TRBJ2-2; 7 positions match TRBD1. The CDR3 totals 13 residues. CDR1 is SGHTA and CDR2 is FQGNSA in the germline V gene. J was trimmed by 7 bases and V by 2 bases; bases with no gene match: 1. The CDR3 loop reads CASSLSGGGELFF. The CDR3 bases are TGTGCCAGCAGCTTATCAGGGGGCGGGGAGCTGTTTTTT.

In DNA form, the CDR3 reads TGTGCCAGCAGCCATACAGGGGATGACACTGAAGCTTTCTTT. It translates to CASSHTGDDTEAFF. V usage is TRBV7-3 and J usage is TRBJ1-1, with 7 bases fitting TRBD1. V shed 5 bases and J 3 bases; nucleotides not matched to a gene: 6. The CDR3 has 14 amino acids. Germline values: CDR1 SGHTA, CDR2 FQGTGA. The full variable domain, its missing parts supplied by reference TRBV7-3 and TRBJ1-1, is GAGVSQTPSNKVTEKGKYVELRCDPISGHTALYWYRQSLGQGPEFLIYFQGTGAADDSGLPNDRFFAVRPEGSVSTLKIQRTERGDSAVYLCASSHTGDDTEAFFGQGTRLTVV.

This chain joins TRBV10-3 and TRBJ2-3; tentative D call: TRBD2 (5 bases). CDR1 and CDR2 (germline): ENHRY, SYGVKD. The CDR3 loop spans 13 amino acids. Trimming took 5 bases from V and 0 from J, leaving 6 bases between them. CDR3 sequence (DNA): TGTGCCATCAGTCGGACTAGCACAGATACGCAGTATTTT. It yields the protein CAISRTSTDTQYF.

The chain recombines TRBV4-3 with TRBJ2-3; 13 nucleotides agree with TRBD2. V trimming: 5 bases; J trimming: 1 base; junction bases outside the gene matches: 0. Germline V gene sequence: CDR1 LGHNA, CDR2 YSLEER. The CDR3 spans 15 residues. The DNA of the CDR3 is TGCGCCAGCAGCGGGACTAGCGGGGGCACAGATACGCAGTATTTT. It yields the protein CASSGTSGGTDTQYF.

The rearrangement joins TRBV19 to TRBJ1-1; 12 positions match TRBD1. CDR1 and CDR2 from the germline V gene are LNHDA and SQIVND (reference sequence). This CDR3 region has 16 residues. Trimming at V came to 3 bases and at J to 10 bases, leaving 12 bases not matched to a gene. CDR3: CASSIYPGQGANGAFF. CDR3 in DNA: TGTGCCAGTAGTATCTACCCGGGACAGGGGGCGAATGGAGCTTTCTTT.

This chain connects TRBV7-3 to TRBJ2-1; a weak D match, TRBD2 (7 bases). The length of the CDR3 is 14 residues. The V and J ends lost 4 bases and 7 bases respectively, with 14 bases between them. Looked up from germline, CDR1 is SGHTA and CDR2 is FQGTGA. The CDR3: CASSSGGPGNEQFF. The CDR3 DNA sequence: TGTGCCAGCAGCTCCGGGGGGCCTGGAAATGAGCAGTTCTTC.

The V gene is TRBV3-1 (or the pseudogene TRBV3-2), the J gene TRBJ1-2; 12 nucleotides match TRBD1. The germline V gene encodes CDR1 LGHDT and CDR2 YNNKEL (reference sequence). Trimming cost V 0 bases and J 8 bases; bases outside gene matches: 7. The CDR3 spans 16 residues. Here the CDR3 DNA reads TGTGCCAGCAGCCAAGATGGGACAGGGGGCGGTTGGGGCTACACCTTC. Translating it yields CASSQDGTGGGWGYTF.